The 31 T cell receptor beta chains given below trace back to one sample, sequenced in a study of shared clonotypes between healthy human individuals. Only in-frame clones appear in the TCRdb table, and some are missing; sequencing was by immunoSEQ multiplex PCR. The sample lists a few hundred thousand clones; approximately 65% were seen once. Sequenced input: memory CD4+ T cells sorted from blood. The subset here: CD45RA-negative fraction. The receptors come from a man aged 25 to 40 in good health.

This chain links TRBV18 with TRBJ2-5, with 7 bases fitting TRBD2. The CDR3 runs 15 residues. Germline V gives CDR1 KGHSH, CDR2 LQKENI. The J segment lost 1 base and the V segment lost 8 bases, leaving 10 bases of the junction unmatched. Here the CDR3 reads CASKFLTSRQETQYF. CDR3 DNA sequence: TGTGCCAGCAAGTTCCTGACTAGCCGCCAAGAGACCCAGTACTTC. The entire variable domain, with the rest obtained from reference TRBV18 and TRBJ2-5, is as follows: NAGVMQNPRHLVRRRGQEARLRCSPMKGHSHVYWYRQLPEEGLKFMVYLQKENIIDESGMPKERFSAEFPKEGPSILRIQQVVRGDSAAYFCASKFLTSRQETQYFGPGTRLLVL.

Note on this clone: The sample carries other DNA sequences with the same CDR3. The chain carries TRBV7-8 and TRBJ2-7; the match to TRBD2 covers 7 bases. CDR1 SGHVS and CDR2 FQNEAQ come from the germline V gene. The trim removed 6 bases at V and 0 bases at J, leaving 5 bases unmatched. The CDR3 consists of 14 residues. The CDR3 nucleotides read TGTGCCAGCAGTGCTAGCGGAAGCTCCTACGAGCAGTACTTC. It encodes CASSASGSSYEQYF.

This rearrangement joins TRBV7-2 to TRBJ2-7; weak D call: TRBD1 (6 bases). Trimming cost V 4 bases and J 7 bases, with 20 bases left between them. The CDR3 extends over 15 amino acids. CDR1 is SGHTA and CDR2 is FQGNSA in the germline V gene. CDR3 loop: CASSYPTGSLSEQYF. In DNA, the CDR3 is TGTGCCAGCAGCTACCCGACAGGCTCCCTTTCGGAGCAGTACTTC.

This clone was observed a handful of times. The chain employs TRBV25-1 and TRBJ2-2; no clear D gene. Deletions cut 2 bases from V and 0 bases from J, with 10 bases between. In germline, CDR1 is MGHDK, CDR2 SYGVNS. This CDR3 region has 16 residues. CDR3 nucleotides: TGTGCCAGCAGTGAAGTCGGGCGGACGAACACCGGGGAGCTGTTTTTT. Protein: CASSEVGRTNTGELFF.

CDR3 sequence (DNA): TGTGCCAGCTCACCACGCCGGCAGGGAAATCAGCCCCAGCATTTT. Protein sequence: CASSPRRQGNQPQHF. This chain uses TRBV18 with TRBJ1-5, with D perhaps TRBD1 (5 bases). This CDR3 region has 15 residues. With 1 base removed from V and 4 bases from J, the gap between germline ends came to 11 bases. Germline-derived CDR1 and CDR2 are KGHSH and LQKENI. The full variable domain, completed using reference TRBV18 and TRBJ1-5, is NAGVMQNPRHLVRRRGQEARLRCSPMKGHSHVYWYRQLPEEGLKFMVYLQKENIIDESGMPKERFSAEFPKEGPSILRIQQVVRGDSAAYFCASSPRRQGNQPQHFGDGTRLSIL.

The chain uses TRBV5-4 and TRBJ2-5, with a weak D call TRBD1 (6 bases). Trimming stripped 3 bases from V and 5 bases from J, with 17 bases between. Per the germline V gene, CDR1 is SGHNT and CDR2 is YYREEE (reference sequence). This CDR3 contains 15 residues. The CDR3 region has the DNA TGTGCCAGCAGCTGGGGGCCAAGCCTGGGGGAGACCCAGTACTTC. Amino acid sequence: CASSWGPSLGETQYF.

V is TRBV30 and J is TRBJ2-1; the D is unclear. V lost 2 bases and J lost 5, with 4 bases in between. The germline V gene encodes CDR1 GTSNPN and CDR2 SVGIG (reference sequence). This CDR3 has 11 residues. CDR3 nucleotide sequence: TGTGCCTGGAGTCGTAACAATGAGCAGTTCTTC. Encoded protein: CAWSRNNEQFF. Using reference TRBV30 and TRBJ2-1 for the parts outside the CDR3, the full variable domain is SQTIHQWPATLVQPVGSPLSLECTVEGTSNPNLYWYRQAAGRGLQLLFYSVGIGQISSEVPQNLSASRPQDRQFILSSKKLLLSDSGFYLCAWSRNNEQFFGPGTRLTVL.

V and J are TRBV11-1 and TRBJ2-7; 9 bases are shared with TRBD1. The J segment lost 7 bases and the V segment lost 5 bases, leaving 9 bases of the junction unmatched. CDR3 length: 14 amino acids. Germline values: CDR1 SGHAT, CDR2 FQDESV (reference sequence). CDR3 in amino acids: CASSATGTGLEQYF. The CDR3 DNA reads TGTGCCAGCAGCGCCACCGGGACAGGGCTAGAGCAGTACTTC.

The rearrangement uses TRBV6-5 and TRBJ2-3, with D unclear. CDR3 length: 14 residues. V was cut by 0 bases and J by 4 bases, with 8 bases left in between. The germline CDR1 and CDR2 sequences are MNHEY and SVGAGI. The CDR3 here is CASSYSSRADTQYF. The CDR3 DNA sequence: TGTGCCAGCAGTTACTCCTCTAGAGCAGATACGCAGTATTTT.

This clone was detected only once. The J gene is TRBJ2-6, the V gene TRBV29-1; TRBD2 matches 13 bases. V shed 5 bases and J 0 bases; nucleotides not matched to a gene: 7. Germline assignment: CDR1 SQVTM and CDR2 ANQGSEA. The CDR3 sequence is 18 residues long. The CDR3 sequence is CSVIDGTSGISGANVLTF. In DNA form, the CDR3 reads TGCAGCGTTATTGATGGGACTAGCGGGATCTCTGGGGCCAACGTCCTGACTTTC.

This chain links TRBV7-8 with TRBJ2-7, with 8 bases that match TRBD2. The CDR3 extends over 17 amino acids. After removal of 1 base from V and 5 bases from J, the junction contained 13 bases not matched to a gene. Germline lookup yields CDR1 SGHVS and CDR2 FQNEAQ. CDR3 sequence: CASSLVHGAGAPNEQYF. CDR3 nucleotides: TGTGCCAGCAGCTTAGTGCATGGAGCGGGGGCCCCTAACGAGCAGTACTTC.

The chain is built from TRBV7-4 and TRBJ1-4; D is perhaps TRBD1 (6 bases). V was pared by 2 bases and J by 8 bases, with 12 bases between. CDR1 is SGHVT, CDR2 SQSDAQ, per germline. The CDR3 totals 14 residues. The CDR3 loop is CASSLTGTDEKLFF. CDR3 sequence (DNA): TGTGCCAGCAGCTTAACAGGGACGGACGAAAAACTGTTTTTT.

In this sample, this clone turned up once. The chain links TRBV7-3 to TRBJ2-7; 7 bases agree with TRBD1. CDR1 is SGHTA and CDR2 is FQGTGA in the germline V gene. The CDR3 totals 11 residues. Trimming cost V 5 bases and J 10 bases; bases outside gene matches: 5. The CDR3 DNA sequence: TGTGCCAGCAGCGACGGGACAGCTCAGTACTTC. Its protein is CASSDGTAQYF.

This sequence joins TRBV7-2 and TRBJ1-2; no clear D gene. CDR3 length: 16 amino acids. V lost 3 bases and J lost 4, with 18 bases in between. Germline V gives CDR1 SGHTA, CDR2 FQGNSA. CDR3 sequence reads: CASSLKTLSWVYGYTF. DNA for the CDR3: TGTGCCAGCAGCTTGAAGACCCTCTCTTGGGTCTATGGCTACACCTTC.

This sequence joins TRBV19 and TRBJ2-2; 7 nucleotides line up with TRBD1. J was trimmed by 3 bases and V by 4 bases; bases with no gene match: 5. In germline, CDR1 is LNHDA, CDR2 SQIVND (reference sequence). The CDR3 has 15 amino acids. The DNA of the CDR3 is TGTGCCAGTAGTACATCACAGGGGTACACCGGGGAGCTGTTTTTT. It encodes CASSTSQGYTGELFF.

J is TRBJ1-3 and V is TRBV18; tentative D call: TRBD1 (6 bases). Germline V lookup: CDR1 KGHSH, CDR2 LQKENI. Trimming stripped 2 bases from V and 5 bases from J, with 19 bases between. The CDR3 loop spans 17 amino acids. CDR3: CASSPSPAGASRNTIYF. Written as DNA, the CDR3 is TGTGCCAGCTCACCAAGCCCGGCAGGGGCCTCGAGAAACACCATATATTTT. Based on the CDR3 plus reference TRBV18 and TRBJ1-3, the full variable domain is NAGVMQNPRHLVRRRGQEARLRCSPMKGHSHVYWYRQLPEEGLKFMVYLQKENIIDESGMPKERFSAEFPKEGPSILRIQQVVRGDSAAYFCASSPSPAGASRNTIYFGEGSWLTVV.

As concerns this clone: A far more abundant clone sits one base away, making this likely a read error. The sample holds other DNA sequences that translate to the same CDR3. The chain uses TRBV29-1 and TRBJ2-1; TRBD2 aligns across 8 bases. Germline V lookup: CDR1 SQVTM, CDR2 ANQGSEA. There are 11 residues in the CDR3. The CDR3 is CSGTSSDEQFF. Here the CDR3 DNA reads TGCAGCGGGACTAGCTCGGATGAACAGTTCTTC.

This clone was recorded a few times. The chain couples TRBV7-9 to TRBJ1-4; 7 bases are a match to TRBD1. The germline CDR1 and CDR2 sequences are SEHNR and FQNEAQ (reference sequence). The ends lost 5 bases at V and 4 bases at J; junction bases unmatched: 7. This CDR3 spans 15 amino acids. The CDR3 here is CASSLGTVDNEKLFF. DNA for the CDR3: TGTGCCAGCAGCCTAGGGACAGTCGATAATGAAAAACTGTTTTTT.

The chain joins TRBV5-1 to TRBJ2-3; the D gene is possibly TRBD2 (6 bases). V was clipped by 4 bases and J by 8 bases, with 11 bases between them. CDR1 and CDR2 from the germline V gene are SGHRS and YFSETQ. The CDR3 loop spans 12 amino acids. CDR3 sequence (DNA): TGCGCCAGCAGCCCGGAGCGGGTTACGCAGTATTTT. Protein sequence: CASSPERVTQYF.

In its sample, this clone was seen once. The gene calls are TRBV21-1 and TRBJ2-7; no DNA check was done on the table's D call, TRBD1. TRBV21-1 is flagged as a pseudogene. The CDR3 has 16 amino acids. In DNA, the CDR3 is TGTGCCAGCAGCAAAGCTCCGGGACAGGGGGCGCTTGAGCAGTACTTC. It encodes CASSKAPGQGALEQYF.

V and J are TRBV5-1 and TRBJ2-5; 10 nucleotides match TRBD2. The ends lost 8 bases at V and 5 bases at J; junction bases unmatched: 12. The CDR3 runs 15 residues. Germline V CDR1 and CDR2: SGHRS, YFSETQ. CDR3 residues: CASQLLGTSEETQYF. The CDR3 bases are TGCGCCAGTCAGCTATTAGGGACTAGCGAGGAGACCCAGTACTTC. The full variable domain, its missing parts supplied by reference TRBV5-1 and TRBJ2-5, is KAGVTQTPRYLIKTRGQQVTLSCSPISGHRSVSWYQQTPGQGLQFLFEYFSETQRNKGNFPGRFSGRQFSNSRSEMNVSTLELGDSALYLCASQLLGTSEETQYFGPGTRLLVL.

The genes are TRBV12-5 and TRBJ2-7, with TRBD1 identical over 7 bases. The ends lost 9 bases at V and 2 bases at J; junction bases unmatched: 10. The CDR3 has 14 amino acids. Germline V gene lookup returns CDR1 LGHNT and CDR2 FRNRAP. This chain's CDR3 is CASTPGQHTYEQYF. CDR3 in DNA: TGTGCTAGCACACCGGGACAGCATACCTACGAGCAGTACTTC.

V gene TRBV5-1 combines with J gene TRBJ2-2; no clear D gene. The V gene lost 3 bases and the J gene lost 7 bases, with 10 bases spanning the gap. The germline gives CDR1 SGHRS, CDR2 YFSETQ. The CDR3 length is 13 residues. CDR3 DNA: TGCGCCAGCAGCTCGTTGTGGGTCGGGGAGCTGTTTTTT. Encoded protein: CASSSLWVGELFF.

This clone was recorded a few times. CDR3 residues: CASRAGETQYF. The CDR3 bases are TGCGCCAGCAGAGCGGGAGAGACCCAGTACTTC. The chain links TRBV5-1 to TRBJ2-5; maybe TRBD2 (6 bases). Trimming took off 5 bases at V and 4 bases at J, with 6 bases between the two ends. The CDR3 spans 11 residues. Germline CDR1 and CDR2: SGHRS and YFSETQ.

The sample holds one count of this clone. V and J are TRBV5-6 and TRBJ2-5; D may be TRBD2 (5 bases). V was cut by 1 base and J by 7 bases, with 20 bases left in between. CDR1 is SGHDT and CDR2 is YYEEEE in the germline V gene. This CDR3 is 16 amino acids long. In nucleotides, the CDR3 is TGTGCCAGCAGCTTGTTTAAAGAGCTAAAACTAGTGACCCAGTACTTC. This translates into CASSLFKELKLVTQYF. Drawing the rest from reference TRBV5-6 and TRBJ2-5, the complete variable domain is DAGVTQSPTHLIKTRGQQVTLRCSPKSGHDTVSWYQQALGQGPQFIFQYYEEEERQRGNFPDRFSGHQFPNYSSELNVNALLLGDSALYLCASSLFKELKLVTQYFGPGTRLLVL.

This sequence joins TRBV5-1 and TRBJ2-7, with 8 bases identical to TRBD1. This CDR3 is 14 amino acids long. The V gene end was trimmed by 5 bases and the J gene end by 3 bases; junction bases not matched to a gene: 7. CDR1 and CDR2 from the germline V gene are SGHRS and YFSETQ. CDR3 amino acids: CASRTTGALYEQYF. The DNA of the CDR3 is TGCGCCAGCAGGACGACAGGGGCCCTCTACGAGCAGTACTTC.

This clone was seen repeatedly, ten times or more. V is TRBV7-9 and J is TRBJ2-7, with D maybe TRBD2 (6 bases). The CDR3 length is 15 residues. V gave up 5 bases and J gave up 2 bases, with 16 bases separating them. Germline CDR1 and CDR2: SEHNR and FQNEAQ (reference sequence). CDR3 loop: CASSPRGSGAYEQYF. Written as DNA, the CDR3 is TGTGCCAGCAGCCCCCGTGGTAGCGGAGCCTACGAGCAGTACTTC.

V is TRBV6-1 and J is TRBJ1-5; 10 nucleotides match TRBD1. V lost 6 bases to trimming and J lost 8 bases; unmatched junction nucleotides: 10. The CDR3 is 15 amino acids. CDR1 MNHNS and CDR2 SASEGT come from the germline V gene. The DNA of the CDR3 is TGTGCCAGCAGCGCCAATTGGGGACAGGGGAAGCCCCAGCATTTT. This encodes CASSANWGQGKPQHF.

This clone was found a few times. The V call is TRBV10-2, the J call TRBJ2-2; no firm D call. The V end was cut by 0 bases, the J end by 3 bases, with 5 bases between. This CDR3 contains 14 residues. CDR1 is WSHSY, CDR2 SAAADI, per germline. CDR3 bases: TGCGCCAGCAGTGAGTCCGCGCACACCGGGGAGCTGTTTTTT. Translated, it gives CASSESAHTGELFF.

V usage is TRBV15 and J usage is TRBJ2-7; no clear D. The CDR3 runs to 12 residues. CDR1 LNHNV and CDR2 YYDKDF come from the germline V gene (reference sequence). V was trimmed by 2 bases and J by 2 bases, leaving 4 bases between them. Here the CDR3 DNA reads TGTGCCACCAGCAGAAATACCTACGAGCAGTACTTC. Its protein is CATSRNTYEQYF. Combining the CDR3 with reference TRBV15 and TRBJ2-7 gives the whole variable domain DAMVIQNPRYQVTQFGKPVTLSCSQTLNHNVMYWYQQKSSQAPKLLFHYYDKDFNNEADTPDNFQSRRPNTSFCFLDIRSPGLGDTAMYLCATSRNTYEQYFGPGTRLTVT.

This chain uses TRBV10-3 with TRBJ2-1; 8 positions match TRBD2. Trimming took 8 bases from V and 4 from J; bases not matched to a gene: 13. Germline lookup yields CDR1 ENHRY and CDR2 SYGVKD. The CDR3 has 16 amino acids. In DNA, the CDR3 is TGTGCCATCGGCTCGACTAGCGAGATCAAATACAATGAGCAGTTCTTC. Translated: CAIGSTSEIKYNEQFF.